This T cell receptor beta chain is drawn from a study of cytomegalovirus exposure and HLA in healthy donors. Both 60 Vbeta primers and 13 Jbeta primers went into the PCR. The method was immunoSEQ multiplex PCR; TCRdb's version includes in-frame clones alone and lacks a portion of them. The table shows roughly 120,000 clones, with less than 75% occurring only once. Germline CDR1 reads SGHRS; CDR2 reads YFSETQ. The V gene end was trimmed by 4 bases and the J gene end by 7 bases; junction bases not matched to a gene: 4. The CDR3 consists of 15 residues. The clonotype was recovered from a woman aged 40-49 years in good health and CMV-seronegative. J is TRBJ1-6 and V is TRBV5-1; TRBD1 aligns across 11 bases. The sequencing sample was made of PBMCs. The DNA of the CDR3 is TGCGCCAGCAGCGGACAGGGGGCCGAAAATTCACCCCTCCACTTT. It yields the protein CASSGQGAENSPLHF.